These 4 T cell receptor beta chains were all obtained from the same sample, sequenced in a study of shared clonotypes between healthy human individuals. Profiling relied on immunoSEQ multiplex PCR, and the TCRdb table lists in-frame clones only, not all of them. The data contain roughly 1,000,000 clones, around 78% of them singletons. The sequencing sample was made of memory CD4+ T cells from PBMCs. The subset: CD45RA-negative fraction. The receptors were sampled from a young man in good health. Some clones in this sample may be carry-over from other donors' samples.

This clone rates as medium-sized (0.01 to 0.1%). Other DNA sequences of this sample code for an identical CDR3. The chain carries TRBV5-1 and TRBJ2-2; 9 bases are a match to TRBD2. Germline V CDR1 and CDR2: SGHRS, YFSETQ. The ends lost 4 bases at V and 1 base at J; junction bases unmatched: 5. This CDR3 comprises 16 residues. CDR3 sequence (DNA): TGCGCCAGCAGCCCGCGACTAGCGGAGAACACCGGGGAGCTGTTTTTT. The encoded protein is CASSPRLAENTGELFF.

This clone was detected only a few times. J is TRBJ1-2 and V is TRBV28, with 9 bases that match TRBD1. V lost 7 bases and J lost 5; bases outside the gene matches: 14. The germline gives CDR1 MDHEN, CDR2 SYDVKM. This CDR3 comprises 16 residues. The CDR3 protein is CASTETGTGIVYGYTF. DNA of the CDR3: TGTGCCAGCACTGAAACGGGGACAGGGATCGTTTATGGCTACACCTTC.

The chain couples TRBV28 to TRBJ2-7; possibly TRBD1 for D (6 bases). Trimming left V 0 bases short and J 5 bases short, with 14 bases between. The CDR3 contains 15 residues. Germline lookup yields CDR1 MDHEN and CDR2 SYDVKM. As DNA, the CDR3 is TGTGCCAGCAGTTTATGGGGCAGGGGAATCAACGAGCAGTACTTC. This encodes CASSLWGRGINEQYF.

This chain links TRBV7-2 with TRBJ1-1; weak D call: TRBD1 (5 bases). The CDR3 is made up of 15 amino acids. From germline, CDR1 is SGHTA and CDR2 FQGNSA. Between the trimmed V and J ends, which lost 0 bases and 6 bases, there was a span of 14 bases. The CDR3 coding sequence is TGTGCCAGCAGCTTAGCGGGGGTTCCGAGGGCTGAAGCTTTCTTT. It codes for CASSLAGVPRAEAFF.